Following are 17 T cell receptor beta chains from one sample sequenced in a study of graft-versus-host responses after intestinal transplantation (dated by TCRdb to about 2021). The time point label corresponds to: cells obtained before transplantation from donor or recipient. These receptors have no known antigen. The library was made by the immunoSEQ multiplex PCR assay. What TCRdb holds here is the immuneACCESS table cut down to in-frame rearrangements. Part of the clones is not present; checked against another copy, under half of the missing clones reflect an unresolved V gene, and the others are unexplained. Within this sample are roughly 120,000 clones, with 93% of them counted one time only. The ten largest clonotypes hold approximately 1.2% of the sample. This sample comprised unstimulated CD8+ T cells sorted from spleen or lymph node cells, obtained before transplant. The receptors derive from a human donor who was the organ donor for an intestinal transplant.

The chain has TRBV7-9 and TRBJ2-2; maybe TRBD2 (5 bases). From germline, CDR1 is SEHNR and CDR2 FQNEAQ (reference sequence). This CDR3 contains 16 residues. V gave up 5 bases and J gave up 6 bases, with 19 bases separating them. In DNA, the CDR3 is TGTGCCAGCAGCCCGAGGGTACCCACCTTACCCGGGGAGCTGTTTTTT. Residues: CASSPRVPTLPGELFF. The complete variable domain, with remaining parts taken from reference TRBV7-9 and TRBJ2-2, reads DTGVSQNPRHKITKRGQNVTFRCDPISEHNRLYWYRQTLGQGPEFLTYFQNEAQLEKSRLLSDRFSAERPKGSFSTLEIQRTEQGDSAMYLCASSPRVPTLPGELFFGEGSRLTVL.

This rearrangement joins TRBV28 to TRBJ2-4, with D tentatively TRBD1 (6 bases). The V gene's germline CDR1 is MDHEN and CDR2 SYDVKM. V lost 4 bases, J lost 2 bases, and 9 bases lay in between. This CDR3 has 14 residues. The CDR3 is CASSSRGTKNIQYF. The CDR3 DNA is TGTGCCAGCAGTTCCAGGGGTACCAAAAACATTCAGTACTTC. Complete variable domain (other parts from reference TRBV28 and TRBJ2-4): DVKVTQSSRYLVKRTGEKVFLECVQDMDHENMFWYRQDPGLGLRLIYFSYDVKMKEKGDIPEGYSVSREKKERFSLILESASTNQTSMYLCASSSRGTKNIQYFGAGTRLSVL.

The CDR3 is CASSIGEVNTEAFF. The CDR3 DNA is TGTGCCAGTAGTATAGGAGAGGTGAACACTGAAGCTTTCTTT. The rearrangement uses TRBV19 and TRBJ1-1, with no clear D. This CDR3 spans 14 amino acids. Germline V gene sequence: CDR1 LNHDA, CDR2 SQIVND (reference sequence). V was cut by 1 base and J by 0 bases, with 6 bases left in between.

The CDR3 DNA reads TGTGCCAGCAGTCGACAGGGATTCTATCATTCCTACGAGCAGTACTTC. Amino acids: CASSRQGFYHSYEQYF. V is TRBV28 and J is TRBJ2-7; 7 bases agree with TRBD1. J was trimmed by 1 base and V by 5 bases; bases with no gene match: 11. Germline V gene sequence: CDR1 MDHEN, CDR2 SYDVKM. The CDR3 contains 16 residues.

The V gene is TRBV7-2, the J gene TRBJ2-1, with D perhaps TRBD1 (5 bases). The CDR3 sequence is 13 residues long. Trimming stripped 5 bases from V and 8 bases from J, with 13 bases between. CDR1 is SGHTA, CDR2 FQGNSA, per germline. The CDR3 is CASSPGAPDEQFF. The CDR3 nucleotides are TGTGCCAGCAGCCCTGGGGCTCCGGATGAGCAGTTCTTC. Based on the CDR3 plus reference TRBV7-2 and TRBJ2-1, the full variable domain is GAGVSQSPSNKVTEKGKDVELRCDPISGHTALYWYRQSLGQGLEFLIYFQGNSAPDKSGLPSDRFSAERTGGSVSTLTIQRTQQEDSAVYLCASSPGAPDEQFFGPGTRLTVL.

Concerning this clone itself: One end of the junction does not line up with germline, which may come from a read error. This chain links TRBV5-6 with TRBJ2-7; TRBD2 is a possible D gene (6 bases). The CDR3 spans 15 residues. Germline lookup yields CDR1 SGHDT and CDR2 YYEEEE. The CDR3 DNA reads as TGTGCCAGCAGCTTACTCGGACGGGAGACTTACGGGCAGTACTTC. Translation gives CASSLLGRETYGQYF.

This chain uses TRBV20-1 with TRBJ1-5, with TRBD1 matching over 9 bases. V shed 5 bases and J 9 bases; nucleotides not matched to a gene: 2. The germline V gene encodes CDR1 DFQATT and CDR2 SNEGSKA (reference sequence). The CDR3 sequence is 11 residues long. The CDR3 here is CSAGTGRPQHF. DNA for the CDR3: TGCAGTGCTGGGACAGGGAGGCCCCAGCATTTT.

This chain connects TRBV7-9 to TRBJ2-7, with D unclear. With 5 bases removed from V and 4 bases from J, the gap between germline ends came to 15 bases. The CDR3 is made up of 14 amino acids. The germline V gene encodes CDR1 SEHNR and CDR2 FQNEAQ (reference sequence). The CDR3: CASSPTVDVYEQYF. The CDR3 DNA follows: TGTGCCAGCAGCCCGACGGTGGACGTTTACGAGCAGTACTTC.

The genes are TRBV5-1 and TRBJ1-1; 7 bases match TRBD1. The CDR3 has 17 residues. The V gene end was trimmed by 1 base and the J gene end by 5 bases; junction bases not matched to a gene: 14. The germline gives CDR1 SGHRS, CDR2 YFSETQ. The CDR3 loop is CASSLPGGALVATEAFF. Written as DNA, the CDR3 is TGCGCCAGCAGCTTGCCAGGGGGGGCGCTTGTGGCGACTGAAGCTTTCTTT.

This sequence joins TRBV4-1 and TRBJ2-1; perhaps D is TRBD1 or TRBD2 (5 bases each). CDR3 length equals 15 residues. Trimming pared 1 base from V and 8 bases from J, leaving 15 bases between. In germline, CDR1 is MGHRA, CDR2 YSYEKL. CDR3 nucleotide sequence: TGCGCCAGCAGCCAAGGGTCGGGACGTATCGATGAGCAGTTCTTC. It specifies CASSQGSGRIDEQFF.

In DNA form, the CDR3 reads TGTGCCAGCAGCTTAGGGGGCGTGGGATGGTCCTACGAGCAGTACTTC. As protein: CASSLGGVGWSYEQYF. The V gene is TRBV7-9, the J gene TRBJ2-5, with D maybe TRBD1 (5 bases). Gene TRBJ2-7 matches the end of the DNA better, so the J call may be wrong. The length of the CDR3 is 16 residues. Germline loops: CDR1 SEHNR, CDR2 FQNEAQ (reference sequence).

V is TRBV4-1 and J is TRBJ2-4; D is unresolved. The CDR3 length is 16 residues. V gave up 0 bases and J gave up 3 bases, with 12 bases separating them. In germline, CDR1 is MGHRA, CDR2 YSYEKL. This CDR3 reads CASSQDLRLNKNIQYF. The CDR3 region has the DNA TGCGCCAGCAGCCAAGATCTTAGGCTAAACAAAAACATTCAGTACTTC.

CDR3 DNA: TGTGCCAGCAGTGATGGCGGGAGAGGTCAGAACGAGCAGTACTTC. Its protein is CASSDGGRGQNEQYF. This sequence joins TRBV2 and TRBJ2-7; 7 positions agree with TRBD2. The germline V gene has CDR1 SNHLY and CDR2 FYNNEI. The CDR3 runs 15 residues. The junction had 10 bases not matched to a gene; V was cut back by 3 bases and J by 5 bases.

The chain is built from TRBV7-9 and TRBJ2-1; D gene unclear. V dropped 6 bases and J dropped 4 bases, with 4 bases sitting between them. The CDR3 is made up of 11 amino acids. The germline V gene has CDR1 SEHNR and CDR2 FQNEAQ (reference sequence). The CDR3 bases are TGTGCCAGCAGGGATTACAATGAGCAGTTCTTC. The encoded protein is CASRDYNEQFF.

The CDR3 nucleotides read TGTGCCAGCAGCCACAGGGGAGAGACCCAGTACTTC. As protein: CASSHRGETQYF. This sequence joins TRBV5-4 and TRBJ2-5, with 7 nucleotides matching TRBD1. Germline V gene sequence: CDR1 SGHNT, CDR2 YYREEE (reference sequence). With 4 bases clipped from V and 4 bases from J, the junction kept 1 base outside the gene matches. The CDR3 runs 12 residues.

J is TRBJ2-3 and V is TRBV5-6; the match to TRBD2 covers 14 bases. V shed 2 bases and J 3 bases; nucleotides not matched to a gene: 2. CDR1 and CDR2 from the germline V gene are SGHDT and YYEEEE. The CDR3 has 16 amino acids. In DNA, the CDR3 is TGTGCCAGCAGCTTCGGACTAGCGGGAGGAACAGATACGCAGTATTTT. The encoded protein is CASSFGLAGGTDTQYF.

This clone was seen once. The rearrangement uses TRBV6-1 and TRBJ1-1, with a possible D match to TRBD1 (6 bases). The CDR3 is made up of 16 amino acids. Trimming cost V 0 bases and J 1 base, with 12 bases left between them. Germline CDR1 MNHNS, CDR2 SASEGT. CDR3: CASSEAGGHPNTEAFF. DNA of the CDR3: TGTGCCAGCAGTGAAGCAGGGGGACACCCGAACACTGAAGCTTTCTTT.